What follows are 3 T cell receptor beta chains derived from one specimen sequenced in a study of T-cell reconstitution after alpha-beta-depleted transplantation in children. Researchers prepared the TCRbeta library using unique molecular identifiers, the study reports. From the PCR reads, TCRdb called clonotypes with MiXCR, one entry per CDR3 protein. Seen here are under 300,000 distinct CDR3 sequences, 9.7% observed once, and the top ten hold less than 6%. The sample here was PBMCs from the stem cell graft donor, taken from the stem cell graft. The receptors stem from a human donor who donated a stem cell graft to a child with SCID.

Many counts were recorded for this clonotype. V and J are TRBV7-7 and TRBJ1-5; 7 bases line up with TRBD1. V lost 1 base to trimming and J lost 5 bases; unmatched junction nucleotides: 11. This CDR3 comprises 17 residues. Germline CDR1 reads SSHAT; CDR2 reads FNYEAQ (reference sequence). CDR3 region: CASSLGRVTGTDQPQHF. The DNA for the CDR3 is TGTGCCAGCAGCTTAGGGAGAGTGACAGGGACTGATCAGCCCCAGCATTTT. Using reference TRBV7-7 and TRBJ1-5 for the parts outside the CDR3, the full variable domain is GAGVSQSPRYKVTKRGQDVTLRCDPISSHATLYWYQQALGQGPEFLTYFNYEAQPDKSGLPSDRFSAERPEGSISTLTIQRTEQRDSAMYRCASSLGRVTGTDQPQHFGDGTRLSIL.

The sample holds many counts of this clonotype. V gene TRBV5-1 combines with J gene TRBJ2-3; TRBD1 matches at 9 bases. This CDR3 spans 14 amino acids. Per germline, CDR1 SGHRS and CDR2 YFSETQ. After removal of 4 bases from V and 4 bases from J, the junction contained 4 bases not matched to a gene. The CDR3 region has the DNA TGCGCCAGCAGCGTGGGACAGGGATCAGATACGCAGTATTTT. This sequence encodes CASSVGQGSDTQYF.

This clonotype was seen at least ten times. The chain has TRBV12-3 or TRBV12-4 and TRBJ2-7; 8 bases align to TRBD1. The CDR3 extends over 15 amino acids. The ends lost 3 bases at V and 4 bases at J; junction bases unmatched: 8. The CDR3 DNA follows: TGTGCCAGCAGTTTTAACAGGGGGGAATGGTACGAGCAGTACTTC. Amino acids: CASSFNRGEWYEQYF.